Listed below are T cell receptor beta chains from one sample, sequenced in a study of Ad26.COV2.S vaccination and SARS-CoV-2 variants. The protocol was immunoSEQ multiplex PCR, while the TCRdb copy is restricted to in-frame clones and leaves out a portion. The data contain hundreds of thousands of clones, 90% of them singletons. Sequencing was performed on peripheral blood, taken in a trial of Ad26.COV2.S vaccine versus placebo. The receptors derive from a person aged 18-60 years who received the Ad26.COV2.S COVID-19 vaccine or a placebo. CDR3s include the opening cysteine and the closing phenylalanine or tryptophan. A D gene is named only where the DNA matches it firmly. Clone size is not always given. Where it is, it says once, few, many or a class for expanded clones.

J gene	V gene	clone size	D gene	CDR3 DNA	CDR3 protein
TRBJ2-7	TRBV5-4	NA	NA	TGTGCCAGCAGCTTCTTTAGCAGGAGATCCTACGAGCAGTACTTC	CASSFFSRRSYEQYF
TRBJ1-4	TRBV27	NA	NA	TGTGCCAGCAGTTTAAGGTCAGGGCCCCTGACAACTAATGAAAAACTGTTTTTT	CASSLRSGPLTTNEKLFF
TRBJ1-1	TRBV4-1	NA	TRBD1	TGCGCCAGCAGCCAGGGACAGGGGCCGAACACTGAAGCTTTCTTT	CASSQGQGPNTEAFF
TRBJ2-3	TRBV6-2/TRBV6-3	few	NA	TGTGCCAGCAGTTACTCTAGCACAGATACGCAGTATTTT	CASSYSSTDTQYF
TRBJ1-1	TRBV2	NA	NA	TGTGCCAGCAGTGAATTTTCCACGGTGGGTTTAGAAGCTTTCTTT	CASSEFSTVGLEAFF
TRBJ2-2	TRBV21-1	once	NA	TGTGCCAGCAGACAGGGTACAGACGGGGAGCTGTTTTTT	CASRQGTDGELFF
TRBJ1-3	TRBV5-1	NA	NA	TGCGCCAGCAGCCTAGCTGGGGACTCTGGAAACACCATATATTTT	CASSLAGDSGNTIYF
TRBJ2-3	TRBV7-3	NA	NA	TGTGCCAGCAGCTTAAGCCCGGGAACAGATACGCAGTATTTT	CASSLSPGTDTQYF
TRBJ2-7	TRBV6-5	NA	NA	TGTGCCAGCAGGGACGGACAAGCCTACGAGCAGTACTTC	CASRDGQAYEQYF
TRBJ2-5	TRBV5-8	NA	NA	TGTGCCAGCAGCTTCTGGGGGAATCGGGAGACCCAGTACTTC	CASSFWGNRETQYF
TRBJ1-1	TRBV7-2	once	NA	TGTGCCAGCAGCTTAAGATCCCCGGGGATGAGCACTGAAGCTTTCTTT	CASSLRSPGMSTEAFF
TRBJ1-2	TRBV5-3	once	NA	TGTGCCAGAAGCTTGGTTAGGGTTGCTAACTATGGCTACACCTTC	CARSLVRVANYGYTF
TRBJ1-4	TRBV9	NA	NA	TGTGCCAGCAGCGTAGGGCCCCATGGGGCTAATGAAAAACTGTTTTTT	CASSVGPHGANEKLFF
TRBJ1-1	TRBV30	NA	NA	TGTGCCTGGAGTAGGCAGGGGATGATTGCTGAAGCTTTCTTT	CAWSRQGMIAEAFF
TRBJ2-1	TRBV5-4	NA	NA	TGTGCCAGCAGCTTGGAGGACGTCCCCGATGAGCAGTTCTTC	CASSLEDVPDEQFF
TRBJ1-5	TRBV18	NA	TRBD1	TGTGCCAGCTCATCGCAGGGGGCCGATCAGCCCCAGCATTTT	CASSSQGADQPQHF
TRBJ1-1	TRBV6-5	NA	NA	TGTGCCAGCAGTTACTCGGGCAGATGGAACACTGAAGCTTTCTTT	CASSYSGRWNTEAFF
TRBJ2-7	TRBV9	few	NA	TGTGCCAGCAGCCCCCAGGAGGCTTGGGTCTACGAGCAGTACTTC	CASSPQEAWVYEQYF
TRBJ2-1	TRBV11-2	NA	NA	TGTGCCAGCAGCTTAGATCGTACGGTTACCTACAATGAGCAGTTCTTC	CASSLDRTVTYNEQFF
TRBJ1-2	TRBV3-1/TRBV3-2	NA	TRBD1	TGTGCCAGCAGCCAAGCCCGACAGGGAGGCGTATATGGCTACACCTTC	CASSQARQGGVYGYTF
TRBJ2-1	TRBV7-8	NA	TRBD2	TGTGCCAGCAGCTTAGTAGCGGGAGGGCCGGGGAATGAGCAGTTCTTC	CASSLVAGGPGNEQFF
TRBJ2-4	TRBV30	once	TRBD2	TGTGCCTGGAGAATCGGGGGGGCCAAAAACATTCAGTACTTC	CAWRIGGAKNIQYF
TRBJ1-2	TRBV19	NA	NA	TGTGCCAGTAGTTCCCAGAGAAACTATGGCTACACCTTC	CASSSQRNYGYTF
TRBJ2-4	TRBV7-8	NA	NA	TGTGCCAGCAGCTCCTGGGCTAGCAAGAATAACATTCAGTACTTC	CASSSWASKNNIQYF
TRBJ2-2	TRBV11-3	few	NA	TGTGCCAGCAGCTTAGAGCAGGGTGGAACGGGAGCGGCCGGGGAGCTGTTTTTT	CASSLEQGGTGAAGELFF
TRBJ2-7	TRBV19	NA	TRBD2	TGTGCCAGTAGTATAGGACTAGCGGGGGCATTCGCCTACGAGCAGTACTTC	CASSIGLAGAFAYEQYF
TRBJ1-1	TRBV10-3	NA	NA	TGTGCCAGCCTACAGGGAACTGAAGCTTTCTTT	CASLQGTEAFF
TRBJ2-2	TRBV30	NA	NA	TGTGCCTGGAGTGTAAGAGTGTCAAGGAACACCGGGGAGCTGTTTTTT	CAWSVRVSRNTGELFF
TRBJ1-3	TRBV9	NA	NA	TGTGCCAGCAGCGTAGACGAGGGGGCTGGAAACACCATATATTTT	CASSVDEGAGNTIYF
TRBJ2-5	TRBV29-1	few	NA	TGCAGCGTTGATATTGCTAGCCAAGAGACCCAGTACTTC	CSVDIASQETQYF